The T cell receptor beta chain under discussion was sequenced for a study of PD-L1 blockade in urothelial cancer (dated 2017 in TCRdb). A note on the overall study: All patients started therapy in about 2014 and received atezolizumab 1,200 mg intravenously every 3 weeks. Durable clinical benefit was achieved by nine patients and was not achieved by 20 patients. About 90% of the 29 patients were identified as males with urothelial cancer of bladder origin, and a prior smoking history was reported by 18 of 29 patients. Blood samples yielded a median of around 150,000 T cells and 65,000 to 95,000 unique TCRs, with median clonality 0.080. Blood samples were analyzed at 3 weeks after treatment start (second dose) and at 6 weeks after treatment start. An exploratory multi-omic analysis was conducted of the somatic, immune and clinical correlates of response to PD-L1 blockade with atezolizumab in urothelial cancer. Durable clinical benefit meant progression-free survival longer than 6 months, and TCR features were also tested against progression-free and overall survival. In the same patients, whole exome sequencing and RNA sequencing of pretreatment tumors were performed in addition to TCR sequencing. An ECOG performance status of 0 or 1 was recorded for the patients, and 0 to 3 prior chemotherapy regimens had been received by the patients. Pretreatment blood TCR-seq was available for fewer than 30 patients, at least one posttreatment blood collection was obtained for approximately 25 patients, and tumor TCR-seq was available for approximately 25 patients. Pretreatment tumor samples, along with matched peripheral blood serially collected before and after atezolizumab treatment, were subjected to TCR sequencing. What the authors observed across the whole study: Improved progression-free and overall survival was associated with having pretreatment peripheral blood TCR clonality below the median. Because the sample size was small (n ≈ 29) and many of the analyses were exploratory, the results are meant to be hypothesis-generating. Among patients with durable benefit, tumor-associated TCR clones showed greater expansion in peripheral blood 3 weeks after treatment started (n ≈ 20, p = 0.022).

V loses 6 bases of germline sequence and J loses 1 base, and the interval between the two ends is 9 bases. The germline V gene encodes CDR1 SNHLY and CDR2 FYNNEI. The CDR3 numbers 13 residues from cysteine through phenylalanine. Left in the record is the CDR3 DNA by itself, 39 bases read in frame from the first base. To estimate absolute template abundance from read counts, synthetic TCR analog templates were spiked into each PCR. TCRbeta CDR3 regions were amplified from genomic DNA with bias-controlled V and J gene primers using the immunoSEQ assay. Sequencing of rearranged TCRbeta segments was performed at approximately 20X coverage. On the study's bioinformatics: Sequencing errors were corrected by clustering, and CDR3s were annotated against IMGT so that V, D and J genes could be assigned. Downstream analyses used only productive TCRbeta rearrangements, leaving out any out-of-frame or stop-codon sequences. Clonality was computed as one minus Shannon entropy normalized by the log of the number of unique productive sequences. Clones differing between time points or between blood and tumor were identified using Fisher's exact test with Benjamini-Hochberg correction, with an adjusted p below 0.01 applied as the threshold. Here the immuneACCESS table is served through TCRdb, limited to in-frame sequences with V and J called. Missing clones are a known gap in these copies; in checked studies unresolved V genes cover under half, and the rest lacks a known reason. V, J and clone size are those of that table, while D and trimming were read from the DNA. The table for this sample lists about 37,000 clones; 84% of them were counted only once. The ten largest clones add up to approximately 15% of the sample.

Reading the label with the study, this specimen's time point is: pretreatment peripheral blood. The cohort included about 27 patients with locally advanced or metastatic urothelial carcinoma who were treated at Memorial Sloan Kettering on a trial protocol. Peripheral blood mononuclear cells were collected pretreatment and during treatment, with between 1 and 8 total time points obtained per patient. The Qiagen DNeasy Blood extraction kit was used to purify genomic DNA from total PBMCs and tumor samples. PBMCs were collected pretreatment and during treatment, and were isolated and stored as previously described. This clone was counted once. The antigen it recognizes is unknown. No base-level quality is on record; no much larger clone is a single base apart.

This clonotype was obtained from a man aged 55 to 70 with urothelial cancer. The sequences come from PBMCs, collected around atezolizumab (anti-PD-L1) treatment. Recombination joined TRBV2 with TRBJ1-1; the D gene is perhaps TRBD1, on 5 matching bases. The CDR3 is CASSREGNTEAFF. The DNA is TGTGCCAGCAGCAGGGAGGGGAACACTGAAGCTTTCTTT.